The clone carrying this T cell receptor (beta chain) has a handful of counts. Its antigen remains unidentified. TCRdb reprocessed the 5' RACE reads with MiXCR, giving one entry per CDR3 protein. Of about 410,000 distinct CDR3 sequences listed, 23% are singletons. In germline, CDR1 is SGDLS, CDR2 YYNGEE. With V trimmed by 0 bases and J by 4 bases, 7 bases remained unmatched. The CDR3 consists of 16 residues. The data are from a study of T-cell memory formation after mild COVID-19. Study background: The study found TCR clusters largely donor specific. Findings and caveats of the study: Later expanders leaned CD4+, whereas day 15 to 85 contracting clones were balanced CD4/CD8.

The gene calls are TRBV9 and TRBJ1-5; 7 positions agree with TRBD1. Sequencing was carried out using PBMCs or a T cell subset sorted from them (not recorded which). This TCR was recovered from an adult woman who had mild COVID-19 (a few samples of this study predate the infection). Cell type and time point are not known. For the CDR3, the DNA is TGTGCCAGCAGCGTAGGCCCAGGGGGAGGTAATCAGCCCCAGCATTTT. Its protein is CASSVGPGGGNQPQHF.